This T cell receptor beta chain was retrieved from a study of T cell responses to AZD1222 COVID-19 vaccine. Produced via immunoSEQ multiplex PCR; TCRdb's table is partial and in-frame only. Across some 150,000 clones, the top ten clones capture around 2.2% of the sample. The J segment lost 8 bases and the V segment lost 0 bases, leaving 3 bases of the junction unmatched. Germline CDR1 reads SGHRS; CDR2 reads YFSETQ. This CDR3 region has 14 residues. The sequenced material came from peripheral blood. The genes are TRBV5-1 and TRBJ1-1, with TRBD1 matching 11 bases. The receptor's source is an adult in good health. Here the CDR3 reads CASSLEGQGEEAFF. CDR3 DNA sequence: TGCGCCAGCAGCTTGGAGGGACAGGGGGAGGAAGCTTTCTTT. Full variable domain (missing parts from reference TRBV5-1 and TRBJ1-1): KAGVTQTPRYLIKTRGQQVTLSCSPISGHRSVSWYQQTPGQGLQFLFEYFSETQRNKGNFPGRFSGRQFSNSRSEMNVSTLELGDSALYLCASSLEGQGEEAFFGQGTRLTVV.